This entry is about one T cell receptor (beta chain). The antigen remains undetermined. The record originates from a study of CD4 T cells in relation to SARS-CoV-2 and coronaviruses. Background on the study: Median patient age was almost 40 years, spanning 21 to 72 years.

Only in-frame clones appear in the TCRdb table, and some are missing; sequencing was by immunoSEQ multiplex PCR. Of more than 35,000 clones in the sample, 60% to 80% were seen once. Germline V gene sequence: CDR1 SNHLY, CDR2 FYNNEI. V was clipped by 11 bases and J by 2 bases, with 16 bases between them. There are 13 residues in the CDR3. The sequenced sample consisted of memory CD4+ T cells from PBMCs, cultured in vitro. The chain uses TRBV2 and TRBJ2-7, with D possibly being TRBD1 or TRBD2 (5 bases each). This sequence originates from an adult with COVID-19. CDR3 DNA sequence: TGTGCCGGCCTGGGGGTGAAGGCCTACGAGCAGTACTTC. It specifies CAGLGVKAYEQYF.